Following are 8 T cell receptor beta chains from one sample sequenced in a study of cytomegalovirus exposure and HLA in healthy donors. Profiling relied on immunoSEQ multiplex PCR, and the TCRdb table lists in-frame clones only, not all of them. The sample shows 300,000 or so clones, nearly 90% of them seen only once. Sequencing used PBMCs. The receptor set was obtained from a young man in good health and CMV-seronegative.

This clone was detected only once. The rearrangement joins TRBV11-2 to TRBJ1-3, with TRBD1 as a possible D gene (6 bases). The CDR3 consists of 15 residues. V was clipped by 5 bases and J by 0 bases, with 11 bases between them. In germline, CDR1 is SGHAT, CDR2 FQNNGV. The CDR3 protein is CASSPTGTSGNTIYF. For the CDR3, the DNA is TGTGCCAGCAGCCCAACAGGGACCTCTGGAAACACCATATATTTT.

The CDR3 nucleotides are TGTGCCAGCAGCGCGCCGGGGCCAGGGGGCCTCACTGAAGCTTTCTTT. This sequence encodes CASSAPGPGGLTEAFF. The chain uses TRBV9 and TRBJ1-1; the match to TRBD1 covers 8 bases. Losses at the gene ends were 3 bases for V and 4 bases for J; bases not matched to a gene: 11. The germline V gene encodes CDR1 SGDLS and CDR2 YYNGEE. The CDR3 is 16 amino acids.

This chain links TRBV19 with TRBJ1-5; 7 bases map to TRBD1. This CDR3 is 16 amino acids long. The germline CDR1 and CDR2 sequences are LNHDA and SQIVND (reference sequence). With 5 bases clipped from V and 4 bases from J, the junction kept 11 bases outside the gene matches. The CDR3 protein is CASSPRPGTDNQPQHF. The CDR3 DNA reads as TGTGCCAGTAGTCCTCGCCCCGGGACAGATAATCAGCCCCAGCATTTT.

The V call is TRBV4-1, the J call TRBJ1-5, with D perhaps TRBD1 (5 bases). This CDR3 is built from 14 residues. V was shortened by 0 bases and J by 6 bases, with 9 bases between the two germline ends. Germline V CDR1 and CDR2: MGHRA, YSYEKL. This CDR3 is CASSQDKGVQPQHF. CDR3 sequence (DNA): TGCGCCAGCAGCCAAGATAAAGGGGTTCAGCCCCAGCATTTT.

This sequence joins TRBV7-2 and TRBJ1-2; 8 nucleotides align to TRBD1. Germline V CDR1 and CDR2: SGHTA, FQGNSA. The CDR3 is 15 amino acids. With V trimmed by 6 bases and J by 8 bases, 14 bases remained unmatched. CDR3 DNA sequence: TGTGCCAGCAGACAAGGAGGACAGGGTTTAGAAGGCTACACCTTC. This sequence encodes CASRQGGQGLEGYTF.

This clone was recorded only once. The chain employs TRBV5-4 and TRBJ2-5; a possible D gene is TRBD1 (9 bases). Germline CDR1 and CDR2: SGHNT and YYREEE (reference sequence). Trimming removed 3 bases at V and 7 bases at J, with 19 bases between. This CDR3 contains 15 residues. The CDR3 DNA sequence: TGTGCCAGCAGCTCCACAGGGGGCAGCGGGGGGACCCAGTACTTC. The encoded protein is CASSSTGGSGGTQYF. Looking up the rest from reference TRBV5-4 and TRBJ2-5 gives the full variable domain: ETGVTQSPTHLIKTRGQQVTLRCSSQSGHNTVSWYQQALGQGPQFIFQYYREEENGRGNFPPRFSGLQFPNYSSELNVNALELDDSALYLCASSSTGGSGGTQYFGPGTRLLVL.

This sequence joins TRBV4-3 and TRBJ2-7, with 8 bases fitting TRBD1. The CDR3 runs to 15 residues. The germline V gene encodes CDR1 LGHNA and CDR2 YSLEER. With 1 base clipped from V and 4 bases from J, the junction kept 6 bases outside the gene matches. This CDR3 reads CASSQATGGFYEQYF. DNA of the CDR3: TGCGCCAGCAGCCAAGCCACAGGGGGTTTTTACGAGCAGTACTTC.

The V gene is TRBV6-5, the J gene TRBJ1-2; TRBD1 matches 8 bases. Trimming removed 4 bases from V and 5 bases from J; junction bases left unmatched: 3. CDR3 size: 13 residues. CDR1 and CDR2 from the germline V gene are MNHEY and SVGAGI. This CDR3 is CASSLRQGYGYTF. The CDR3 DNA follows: TGTGCCAGCAGTTTAAGACAGGGGTATGGCTACACCTTC.